This note documents a single TCR beta chain sequence. CDR1 is SQVTM and CDR2 is ANQGSEA in the germline V gene. This CDR3 comprises 15 residues. Trimming cost V 6 bases and J 6 bases, with 23 bases left between them. The assay was immunoSEQ multiplex PCR, and TCRdb's table has in-frame clones only and misses some. The sample carries around 310,000 clones, 75% to 90% recorded once. The source of the sample is a study of blood T cell repertoires in COVID-19. For the study at large: Specimens from acute and convalescent COVID-19 originated in the United States, Italy and Spain.

The age range of participants was about 18 to 95 years, with residence in more than 20 US areas. Clinical history as reported by participants underpinned cohort assignment. Recovery meant two consecutive negative NP/OP PCR tests, professional clearance, or resolved symptoms. The origin of this receptor is a woman aged 40 to 50 who had recovered from COVID-19. The specimen sequenced was PBMCs or T cells enriched from blood (not recorded which). The chain couples TRBV29-1 to TRBJ1-2; D perhaps matches TRBD1 (5 bases). The CDR3 sequence is CSVSQADNLSDGYTF. As DNA, the CDR3 is TGCAGCGTCTCCCAGGCGGACAACCTCTCGGATGGCTACACCTTC.